The 26 T cell receptor beta chains below come from one sample, sequenced in a study of blood T cells in healthy people across ages. A second PCR, run for about 7 to 11 cycles, used a sample-barcoded 5' primer plus a J-beta primer mix. TCRdb reprocessed the 5' RACE reads with MiXCR, giving one entry per CDR3 protein. Seen here are roughly 860,000 distinct CDR3 sequences, approximately 65% observed once, and the top ten hold 28%. The source material was blood. These receptors were collected from a man aged 30 to 39 in good health.

This clonotype was found a few times. Its ends do not fully match the called genes, so a read error is possible. The J gene is TRBJ2-5, the V gene TRBV5-1, with D perhaps matching TRBD1 or TRBD2 (6 bases each). Looked up from germline, CDR1 is SGHRS and CDR2 is YFSETQ. CDR3 length: 15 residues. The CDR3 protein is CASSLVPGAQETQYF. The CDR3 DNA sequence: TGTGCCAGCAGCTTAGTCCCGGGGGCGCAAGAGACCCAGTACTTC.

This chain joins TRBV4-1 and TRBJ1-5; D gene ambiguous. Germline V lookup: CDR1 MGHRA, CDR2 YSYEKL. There are 16 residues in the CDR3. The germline V and J ends were trimmed by 0 bases and 4 bases, with 13 bases remaining between them. CDR3 nucleotides: TGCGCCAGCAGCCAAGATCCCATGGGTAGTAATCAGCCCCAGCATTTT. The encoded protein is CASSQDPMGSNQPQHF.

The chain employs TRBV12-3 or TRBV12-4 and TRBJ2-5; D is undetermined. The ends were cut back, 7 bases at V and 3 bases at J, with 15 bases in the middle. This CDR3 is 14 amino acids long. The CDR3 bases are TGTGCCAGCACCTCGTCGACACAAGAAGAGACCCAGTACTTC. Amino acid sequence: CASTSSTQEETQYF.

The gene calls are TRBV20-1 and TRBJ2-3; possible D gene TRBD1, 6 bases. Germline V CDR1 and CDR2: DFQATT, SNEGSKA (reference sequence). The CDR3 extends over 15 amino acids. With 2 bases removed from V and 0 bases from J, the gap between germline ends came to 12 bases. The CDR3 loop is CSARRTAASTDTQYF. CDR3 nucleotides: TGCAGTGCTAGAAGGACAGCAGCTAGCACAGATACGCAGTATTTT.

The chain recombines TRBV11-1 with TRBJ2-1, with D perhaps TRBD1 (5 bases). CDR3 length: 15 amino acids. The ends were cut back, 1 base at V and 0 bases at J, with 7 bases in the middle. Looked up from germline, CDR1 is SGHAT and CDR2 is FQDESV (reference sequence). DNA for the CDR3: TGTGCCAGCAGCTTAGAGGACAACTCCTACAATGAGCAGTTCTTC. This translates into CASSLEDNSYNEQFF.

The V call is TRBV30, the J call TRBJ1-4; D gene uncertain. Deletions cut 3 bases from V and 12 bases from J, with 14 bases between. Germline CDR1 is GTSNPN and CDR2 is SVGIG (reference sequence). The CDR3 runs 12 residues. In nucleotides, the CDR3 is TGTGCCTGGAGGACGACCGCCCGGGAACTGTTTTTT. This codes for CAWRTTARELFF.

This clonotype has a handful of counts. V and J are TRBV27 and TRBJ2-7; 7 bases fit TRBD2. TRBJ2-5 explains the end of the DNA better; the J call may be wrong. The CDR3 loop spans 13 amino acids. Germline V gives CDR1 MNHEY, CDR2 SMNVEV (reference sequence). In DNA, the CDR3 is TGTGCCACCTGGGACTATACCAAAGAGACCCAGTACTTC. Residues: CATWDYTKETQYF.

A few counts support this clonotype. This chain links TRBV20-1 with TRBJ2-7; D may be TRBD2 (5 bases). This CDR3 is built from 16 residues. In germline, CDR1 is DFQATT, CDR2 SNEGSKA (reference sequence). V was pared by 3 bases and J by 4 bases, with 22 bases between. DNA of the CDR3: TGCAGTGCTAGGGGGATCCCCGGGGTTCTTGCGTACGAGCAGTACTTC. Protein: CSARGIPGVLAYEQYF.

The V and J genes are TRBV7-8 and TRBJ2-7; D perhaps matches TRBD1 (6 bases). Trimming stripped 0 bases from V and 2 bases from J, with 14 bases between. CDR1 is SGHVS, CDR2 FQNEAQ, per germline. CDR3 length: 16 amino acids. This CDR3 is CASSLATGYSPYEQYF. In DNA form, the CDR3 reads TGTGCCAGCAGCTTAGCGACAGGTTATTCCCCCTACGAGCAGTACTTC.

This clonotype was seen a few times. This chain uses TRBV10-3 with TRBJ2-7; tentative D call: TRBD1 (6 bases). The germline gives CDR1 ENHRY, CDR2 SYGVKD. Trimming stripped 0 bases from V and 4 bases from J, with 10 bases between. The CDR3 runs 14 residues. The CDR3 coding sequence is TGTGCCATCAGTGAGTCCTACAGGGAATACGAGCAGTACTTC. It translates to CAISESYREYEQYF.

This clonotype appeared once. Germline and junction disagree at one end, which may indicate a read error. V is TRBV20-1 and J is TRBJ2-5, with TRBD1 identical over 8 bases. This CDR3 is built from 15 residues. The V gene's germline CDR1 is DFQATT and CDR2 SNEGSKA (reference sequence). The DNA of the CDR3 is TGCAATGCTAGAGGGGTGGGCAGGGGGCGAGAGACCCAGTACTTC. It codes for CNARGVGRGRETQYF.

A word on this clonotype: At one end, the junction sequence differs from germline, possibly due to a read error. The chain recombines TRBV15 with TRBJ2-3; perhaps TRBD1 as D (5 bases). The germline CDR1 and CDR2 sequences are LNHNV and YYDKDF (reference sequence). This CDR3 contains 14 residues. The CDR3 coding sequence is TGTGCCACCCGCAGCCGCCAGGGCGCAGATACGCAGTATTTT. It specifies CATRSRQGADTQYF.

CDR3 nucleotides: TGTGCCAGCAGTTACGCAGGGAAGGGGACTCGTTCTGGAAACACCATATATTTT. Translating gives CASSYAGKGTRSGNTIYF. The rearrangement links TRBV6-5 to TRBJ1-3, with a tentative D call TRBD1 (5 bases). This CDR3 has 18 amino acids. In germline, CDR1 is MNHEY, CDR2 SVGAGI. The V gene lost 2 bases and the J gene lost 1 base, with 18 bases spanning the gap.

This clonotype was counted once. This could be a read error, since a much larger clone is one nucleotide away. The chain employs TRBV20-1 and TRBJ2-5; no reliable D call. Near its end, the DNA agrees better with TRBJ2-1, so the J call may be wrong. Germline V gene sequence: CDR1 DFQATT, CDR2 SNEGSKA (reference sequence). The CDR3 covers 13 residues. The CDR3 here is CSAIKAGQETQFF. For the CDR3, the DNA is TGCAGTGCGATCAAAGCAGGCCAAGAGACCCAGTTCTTC.

This clonotype was seen only a few times. This chain connects TRBV27 to TRBJ2-7, with 9 bases that match TRBD1. From germline, CDR1 is MNHEY and CDR2 SMNVEV (reference sequence). The junction had 12 bases not matched to a gene; V was cut back by 0 bases and J by 6 bases. The CDR3 has 17 amino acids. The CDR3 region has the DNA TGTGCCAGCAGTTTATCCAGGCACCCGGGACAGGGTGGCGAGCAGTACTTC. Its protein is CASSLSRHPGQGGEQYF.

This chain connects TRBV6-2 or TRBV6-3 to TRBJ2-3; D is possibly TRBD2 (7 bases). The CDR3 totals 16 residues. Trimming took 6 bases from V and 6 from J, leaving 22 bases between them. Germline V gene data show CDR1 as MNHEY and CDR2 as SVGEGT. The CDR3 region is CASRPTGAGARDTQYF. As DNA, the CDR3 is TGTGCCAGCAGGCCTACTGGGGCGGGGGCACGTGATACGCAGTATTTT.

The V gene is TRBV5-1, the J gene TRBJ2-5; D is perhaps TRBD1 or TRBD2 (5 bases each). Germline V lookup: CDR1 SGHRS, CDR2 YFSETQ. The CDR3 is made up of 15 amino acids. The V end lost 5 bases, the J end lost 2 bases, and 16 bases lay between the germline ends. This CDR3 is CASRWAGTVQETQYF. The CDR3 nucleotides read TGCGCCAGCAGGTGGGCCGGGACCGTACAAGAGACCCAGTACTTC.

This clonotype has just a few counts. The V gene is TRBV12-3 or TRBV12-4, the J gene TRBJ2-7; tentatively, D is TRBD1 (5 bases). V was trimmed by 3 bases and J by 7 bases, leaving 34 bases between them. This CDR3 spans 20 amino acids. As DNA, the CDR3 is TGTGCCAGCAGTTTTAGTGGACCGCCGATAGGACACGGACCGTACAATGAGCAGTACTTC. Encoded protein: CASSFSGPPIGHGPYNEQYF.

The chain has TRBV29-1 and TRBJ2-4; D may be TRBD1 or TRBD2 (6 bases each). Near its end, the DNA agrees better with TRBJ2-7, so the J call may be wrong. Looked up from germline, CDR1 is SQVTM and CDR2 is ANQGSEA. CDR3 length: 15 amino acids. The CDR3 protein is CSVGPGTSGANEQYF. The CDR3 DNA reads TGCAGCGTTGGGCCTGGGACCTCGGGGGCGAACGAGCAGTACTTC.

The chain uses TRBV9 and TRBJ2-7, with TRBD1 matching 8 bases. In germline, CDR1 is SGDLS, CDR2 YYNGEE. V was pared by 4 bases and J by 2 bases, with 17 bases of the junction left unmatched. The CDR3 is 18 residues long. The CDR3 reads CASSPPGKPGQDPYEQYF. DNA of the CDR3: TGTGCCAGCAGCCCCCCGGGGAAACCGGGACAGGACCCCTACGAGCAGTACTTC.

This sequence joins TRBV7-8 and TRBJ2-3; D not certain. Germline V gives CDR1 SGHVS, CDR2 FQNEAQ. Trimming cost V 1 base and J 3 bases, with 14 bases left between them. The length of the CDR3 is 16 residues. This chain's CDR3 is CASSLVGSGVTDTQYF. Written as DNA, the CDR3 is TGTGCCAGCAGCTTAGTGGGAAGTGGGGTAACAGATACGCAGTATTTT.

The rearrangement links TRBV5-4 to TRBJ2-1, with D maybe TRBD2 (6 bases). Germline assignment: CDR1 SGHNT and CDR2 YYREEE (reference sequence). This CDR3 comprises 15 residues. Trimming pared 2 bases from V and 7 bases from J, leaving 16 bases between. The CDR3 sequence is CASSFPGEPGNEQFF. The CDR3 nucleotides read TGTGCCAGCAGCTTCCCGGGGGAGCCTGGTAATGAGCAGTTCTTC. The full variable domain, in which reference TRBV5-4 and TRBJ2-1 provide the parts outside the CDR3, is ETGVTQSPTHLIKTRGQQVTLRCSSQSGHNTVSWYQQALGQGPQFIFQYYREEENGRGNFPPRFSGLQFPNYSSELNVNALELDDSALYLCASSFPGEPGNEQFFGPGTRLTVL.

The J gene is TRBJ2-4, the V gene TRBV6-2 or TRBV6-3, with D perhaps TRBD1 or TRBD2 (6 bases each). The CDR3 spans 16 residues. V was cut by 5 bases and J by 1 base, with 15 bases left in between. Germline V gives CDR1 MNHEY, CDR2 SVGEGT. CDR3 protein: CASSGHRAGAKNIQYF. In nucleotides, the CDR3 is TGTGCCAGCAGTGGACACAGGGCGGGGGCCAAAAACATTCAGTACTTC.

The rearrangement uses TRBV7-3 and TRBJ2-6; D remains ambiguous. Germline loops: CDR1 SGHTA, CDR2 FQGTGA. The CDR3 extends over 18 amino acids. Trimming took off 5 bases at V and 0 bases at J, with 17 bases between the two ends. The CDR3 spells CASSLQDGPFSGANVLTF. The DNA for the CDR3 is TGTGCCAGCAGCCTCCAGGACGGTCCCTTCTCTGGGGCCAACGTCCTGACTTTC. The full variable domain, its missing parts supplied by reference TRBV7-3 and TRBJ2-6, is GAGVSQTPSNKVTEKGKYVELRCDPISGHTALYWYRQSLGQGPEFLIYFQGTGAADDSGLPNDRFFAVRPEGSVSTLKIQRTERGDSAVYLCASSLQDGPFSGANVLTFGAGSRLTVL.

The chain is built from TRBV9 and TRBJ2-1, with D perhaps being TRBD1 or TRBD2 (5 bases each). Germline V gene lookup returns CDR1 SGDLS and CDR2 YYNGEE. Deletions cut 4 bases from V and 2 bases from J, with 10 bases between. The CDR3 has 14 amino acids. CDR3 protein: CASSPRGAYNEQFF. CDR3 DNA: TGTGCCAGCAGCCCCCGGGGCGCCTACAATGAGCAGTTCTTC.

This clonotype showed up just a few times. The chain uses TRBV4-3 and TRBJ2-4; the match to TRBD2 covers 12 bases. CDR3 length: 15 residues. Germline CDR1 is LGHNA and CDR2 is YSLEER. With 1 base clipped from V and 9 bases from J, the junction kept 4 bases outside the gene matches. CDR3 coding DNA: TGCGCCAGCAGCCAAGTCCTAGCGGGGGGGAGCATTCAGTACTTC. Its translation: CASSQVLAGGSIQYF.